A selection of T cell receptor beta chains follows, all from one sample in a study of T cells after yellow fever vaccination. TCRdb called the 5' RACE reads again in MiXCR, with one record for every CDR3 protein. The sample includes 100,000 to 150,000 distinct CDR3 sequences, 7.4% of them seen just once. Sample: CD4+ T cells sorted from PBMCs, taken more than 8 days after the first yellow fever vaccination. Every receptor here comes from a man in his late teens or twenties who received the YFV17D yellow fever vaccine. Both conserved end residues are part of each CDR3. A D gene is named only where the DNA matches it firmly. A row's size may be missing; if present it is once, few, many or a size class.

j_call d_call v_call clone_size cdr3_length cdr3_aa cdr3_nt
TRBJ2-3 TRBD2 TRBV29-1 few 14 CSVVGLAGGDTQYF TGCAGCGTTGTAGGACTAGCGGGGGGCGATACGCAGTATTTT
TRBJ2-5 - TRBV10-1 few 14 CASSPGGQQETQYF TGCGCCAGCAGCCCCGGGGGGCAGCAAGAGACCCAGTACTTC
TRBJ2-3 - TRBV28 many 14 CASSRGRGTDTQYF TGTGCCAGCAGTCGGGGGCGCGGGACAGATACGCAGTATTTT
TRBJ2-2 - TRBV7-7 many 13 CASSLERDGELFF TGTGCTAGCAGCTTGGAGAGGGACGGGGAGCTGTTTTTT
TRBJ2-3 - TRBV19 - 13 CASSHQDSDTQYF TGTGCCAGTAGTCATCAGGATTCAGATACGCAGTATTTT
TRBJ2-1 - TRBV4-2 many 15 CASRPKGLAYNEQFF TGTGCCAGCAGACCTAAGGGTTTAGCGTACAATGAGCAGTTCTTC
TRBJ2-3 TRBD2 TRBV7-2 few 14 CASSFQRGTDTQYF TGTGCCAGCAGCTTCCAGCGGGGGACAGATACGCAGTATTTT
TRBJ2-2 TRBD1 TRBV7-6 many 16 CASSPGTGDFGGELFF TGTGCCAGCAGCCCCGGGACAGGGGATTTCGGCGGGGAGCTGTTTTTT
TRBJ2-5 TRBD2 TRBV3-1 - 17 CASSPAGRTSSGRTQYF TGTGCCAGCAGCCCGGCGGGAAGGACTAGCAGCGGGCGGACCCAGTACTTC
TRBJ1-2 - TRBV5-1 many 13 CASSSGLSFGYTF TGCGCCAGCAGCTCGGGACTGTCGTTTGGCTACACCTTC
TRBJ1-3 - TRBV5-1 - 17 CASSWGTDPDSGNTIYF TGCGCCAGCAGCTGGGGGACGGACCCTGACTCTGGAAACACCATATATTTT
TRBJ2-3 - TRBV5-4 many 14 CASSLTSSLDTQYF TGTGCCAGCAGCTTGACGTCTTCCTTGGATACGCAGTATTTT
TRBJ2-7 - TRBV7-9 many 13 CASSLASVGEQYF TGTGCCAGCAGCTTAGCGTCCGTGGGCGAGCAGTACTTC
TRBJ2-5 TRBD2 TRBV11-2 many 18 CASSPMGISGGGQETQYF TGTGCCAGCAGCCCCATGGGGATTAGCGGGGGGGGCCAAGAGACCCAGTACTTC
TRBJ1-1 TRBD1 TRBV7-2 many 15 CASSPPDRTGTEAFF TGTGCCAGCAGTCCCCCGGACAGGACGGGCACTGAAGCTTTCTTT
TRBJ1-2 - TRBV18 many 14 CASSPPLGNYGYTF TGTGCCAGCTCACCACCGTTGGGGAACTATGGCTACACCTTC
TRBJ1-5 - TRBV12-3/TRBV12-4 many 14 CASSPSDSRQPQHF TGTGCCAGCAGTCCATCGGACAGTCGTCAGCCCCAGCATTTT
TRBJ1-1 - TRBV12-3/TRBV12-4 many 14 CASSPRRDGTEAFF TGTGCCAGCAGTCCGCGTAGGGACGGCACTGAAGCTTTCTTT
TRBJ2-3 - TRBV7-9 many 16 CASSPPGGRGTDTQYF TGTGCCAGCAGCCCCCCTGGGGGCAGGGGCACAGATACGCAGTATTTT
TRBJ2-3 - TRBV7-2 - 16 CASSLERKTSTDTQYF TGTGCCAGCAGCTTAGAACGGAAGACTAGCACAGATACGCAGTATTTT
TRBJ1-2 - TRBV19 - 11 CASRIGVGYTF TGTGCCAGTAGGATCGGGGTTGGCTACACCTTC
TRBJ2-6 - TRBV12-3/TRBV12-4 many 14 CASSLISGANVLTF TGTGCCAGCAGTCTCATTTCTGGGGCCAACGTCCTGACTTTC
TRBJ1-1 - TRBV7-2 many 14 CASSLAWENTEAFF TGTGCCAGCAGCTTAGCGTGGGAGAACACTGAAGCTTTCTTT
TRBJ2-7 - TRBV12-3/TRBV12-4 - 14 CASSSGRSSYEQYF TGTGCCAGCAGTTCGGGTCGGAGCTCCTACGAGCAGTACTTC
TRBJ2-5 TRBD2 TRBV3-1 many 15 CASSQNSGREETQYF TGTGCCAGCAGCCAGAATAGCGGGAGAGAAGAGACCCAGTACTTC
TRBJ2-3 - TRBV5-4 many 15 CASSSPGQGPDTQYF TGTGCCAGCAGCTCCCCAGGGCAGGGTCCAGATACGCAGTATTTT
TRBJ2-2 - TRBV5-6 many 13 CASSYIRSGELFF TGTGCCAGCAGCTACATACGGTCCGGGGAGCTGTTTTTT
TRBJ2-3 - TRBV2 few 14 CATSRLAVTDTQYF TGTGCCACCTCCCGGTTAGCGGTTACAGATACGCAGTATTTT
TRBJ1-1 TRBD1 TRBV7-6 many 15 CASSLGQGANTEAFF TGTGCCAGCAGCTTAGGCCAGGGGGCGAACACTGAAGCTTTCTTT
TRBJ1-2 - TRBV3-1 many 14 CASSQDLGGYGYTF TGTGCCAGCAGCCAAGATCTGGGGGGCTATGGCTACACCTTC
TRBJ2-1 - TRBV5-1 many 16 CASSPGGTATYNEQFF TGCGCCAGCAGCCCCGGCGGGACTGCAACGTACAATGAGCAGTTCTTC
TRBJ1-6 - TRBV4-1 many 15 CASSQEESKRTPLHF TGCGCCAGCAGCCAAGAGGAGTCGAAGCGTACACCCCTCCACTTT
TRBJ2-3 - TRBV4-3 many 13 CASSHSDTDTQYF TGCGCCAGCAGCCACTCAGACACAGATACGCAGTATTTT
TRBJ1-5 TRBD1 TRBV7-2 - 17 CASSLGGGGTGNQPQHF TGTGCCAGCAGCTTAGGGGGCGGGGGGACAGGGAATCAGCCCCAGCATTTT
TRBJ1-1 - TRBV7-8 many 14 CASKTEQGNTEAFF TGTGCCAGCAAGACAGAACAGGGGAACACTGAAGCTTTCTTT
TRBJ2-5 - TRBV5-1 many 13 CASSRGGQETQYF TGCGCCAGCAGCAGGGGAGGCCAAGAGACCCAGTACTTC
TRBJ2-7 - TRBV7-8 many 18 CASSLAPITRRGAYEQYF TGTGCCAGCAGCTTAGCGCCCATAACACGGAGAGGAGCCTACGAGCAGTACTTC
TRBJ2-5 TRBD1 TRBV4-2 many 16 CASSTVGPGGQETQYF TGTGCCAGCAGCACCGTTGGGCCAGGGGGCCAAGAGACCCAGTACTTC
TRBJ2-3 - TRBV11-2 many 13 CASSFGPGDTQYF TGTGCCAGCAGCTTCGGACCGGGGGATACGCAGTATTTT
TRBJ2-1 TRBD2 TRBV18 many 15 CASSSLAGDYNEQFF TGTGCCAGCTCAAGTCTAGCGGGGGACTACAATGAGCAGTTCTTC
TRBJ1-5 - TRBV19 many 14 CASSAGVVNQPQHF TGTGCCAGTAGTGCGGGGGTGGTCAATCAGCCCCAGCATTTT
TRBJ1-2 - TRBV7-8 many 8 CAVGGYTF TGTGCCGTGGGTGGCTACACCTTC
TRBJ1-6 - TRBV5-1 few 16 CASSLDSAGSRSPLHF TGCGCCAGCAGCTTGGATAGCGCAGGTTCGAGGTCACCCCTCCACTTT
TRBJ2-2 TRBD1 TRBV5-6 - 16 CASSLDGRGRTGELFF TGTGCCAGCAGCTTGGACGGCAGGGGGCGCACCGGGGAGCTGTTTTTT
TRBJ1-5 - TRBV25-1 - 14 CASSEGGPYQPQHF TGTGCCAGCAGTGAGGGGGGCCCATATCAGCCCCAGCATTTT
TRBJ1-4 - TRBV2 many 14 CASSPYATNEKLFF TGTGCCAGCAGCCCTTATGCAACTAATGAAAAACTGTTTTTT
TRBJ2-5 - TRBV20-1 many 10 CSASQETQYF TGCAGTGCTAGCCAAGAGACCCAGTACTTC
TRBJ1-5 - TRBV19 many 13 CASSILLHQPQHF TGTGCCAGTAGTATTTTACTGCATCAGCCCCAGCATTTT
TRBJ2-6 - TRBV5-1 many 18 CASSYNRAGSSGANVLTF TGCGCCAGCAGCTACAACAGGGCGGGAAGCTCTGGGGCCAACGTCCTGACTTTC
TRBJ1-2 TRBD1 TRBV11-2 many 16 CASSPHITTGADGYTF TGTGCCAGCAGCCCCCATATTACGACAGGGGCGGATGGCTACACCTTC